These 11 T cell receptor beta chains were sequenced from one sample in a study. TCRdb passed the RT-PCR reads through MiXCR, listing each CDR3 protein once. The data contain about 700,000 distinct CDR3 sequences, around 14% of them seen just once; the ten biggest clones take up roughly 3.9%. What was sequenced was memory CD4+ T cells from blood. The origin of the receptors is a female donor in good health, serving as a healthy control.

V and J are TRBV7-8 and TRBJ2-3; TRBD2 matches 7 bases. Losses at the gene ends were 4 bases for V and 2 bases for J; bases not matched to a gene: 6. The CDR3 has 15 amino acids. Germline loops: CDR1 SGHVS, CDR2 FQNEAQ. CDR3 in amino acids: CASSSLAENTDTQYF. The DNA for the CDR3 is TGTGCCAGCAGCTCTCTAGCGGAAAACACAGATACGCAGTATTTT.

This clonotype has a count of ten or more. V and J are TRBV5-6 and TRBJ2-2; D is possibly TRBD1 (6 bases). Trimming took off 1 base at V and 6 bases at J, with 10 bases between the two ends. Looked up from germline, CDR1 is SGHDT and CDR2 is YYEEEE. CDR3 length: 14 residues. This CDR3 reads CASSLISGAGELFF. In DNA form, the CDR3 reads TGTGCCAGCAGCTTGATATCAGGGGCCGGGGAGCTGTTTTTT. Variable domain in full (rest from reference TRBV5-6 and TRBJ2-2): DAGVTQSPTHLIKTRGQQVTLRCSPKSGHDTVSWYQQALGQGPQFIFQYYEEEERQRGNFPDRFSGHQFPNYSSELNVNALLLGDSALYLCASSLISGAGELFFGEGSRLTVL.

This clonotype was recorded at least ten times. V usage is TRBV7-8 and J usage is TRBJ2-1; maybe TRBD2 (6 bases). The CDR3 extends over 15 amino acids. Germline V lookup: CDR1 SGHVS, CDR2 FQNEAQ. Trimming shortened V by 5 bases and J by 9 bases, and 20 bases separated the two germline ends. Written as DNA, the CDR3 is TGTGCCAGCAGCCTCTACCTGGACTATAACCTTGAGCAGTTCTTC. This encodes CASSLYLDYNLEQFF.

This clonotype showed up many times. V and J are TRBV9 and TRBJ1-4, with D possibly TRBD1 on 6 matching bases. V lost 1 base, J lost 8 bases, and 12 bases lay in between. Germline V gene sequence: CDR1 SGDLS, CDR2 YYNGEE. CDR3 size: 14 residues. DNA for the CDR3: TGTGCCAGCAGCGTACAGGGGACCCCGGAAAAACTGTTTTTT. Amino acid sequence: CASSVQGTPEKLFF.

Of note for this clonotype: This may come from a read error, since a much larger clone is one base off. The chain carries TRBV4-2 and TRBJ2-5; 8 bases are shared with TRBD1. CDR3 length: 15 residues. With V trimmed by 6 bases and J by 4 bases, 10 bases remained unmatched. CDR1 and CDR2 from the germline V gene are LGHNA and YNFKEQ. CDR3 nucleotide sequence: TGTGCCAGCAGACAAAGGGGAGGACAGGGAGAGACCCAGTACTTC. Translating it yields CASRQRGGQGETQYF.

This clonotype has at least ten counts. V and J are TRBV20-1 and TRBJ2-7; no clear D gene. From germline, CDR1 is DFQATT and CDR2 SNEGSKA (reference sequence). The CDR3 consists of 10 residues. V lost 5 bases and J 3 bases, leaving 5 bases between the germline ends. The CDR3 DNA reads TGCAGTGCTTTTTACTACGAGCAGTACTTC. Translated: CSAFYYEQYF.

The V call is TRBV6-4, the J call TRBJ2-3; 16 positions agree with TRBD2. The CDR3 consists of 18 residues. Per germline, CDR1 MRHNA and CDR2 SNTAGT. The ends lost 5 bases at V and 5 bases at J; junction bases unmatched: 10. CDR3 sequence: CASSPGLAGGQPRDTQYF. Written as DNA, the CDR3 is TGTGCCAGCAGTCCGGGACTAGCGGGGGGGCAGCCCCGAGATACGCAGTATTTT.

The sample holds many counts of this clonotype. The chain employs TRBV29-1 and TRBJ2-5; D remains ambiguous. CDR1 and CDR2 (germline): SQVTM, ANQGSEA. CDR3 size: 9 residues. Written as DNA, the CDR3 is TGCAGGTACCAAGAGACCCAGTACTTC. Protein: CRYQETQYF.

Of note for this clonotype: This sequence may be a read error, since a much larger clone differs from it by one base. V usage is TRBV5-1 and J usage is TRBJ1-1; the D gene is possibly TRBD1 (5 bases). Germline V CDR1 and CDR2: SGHRS, YFSETQ. The V and J ends lost 4 bases and 4 bases respectively, with 14 bases between them. The CDR3 covers 14 residues. CDR3 residues: CASSTRGDGTEAFF. The CDR3 coding sequence is TGCGCCAGCAGCACTAGGGGCGACGGCACTGAAGCTTTCTTT.

This clonotype was detected many times. The chain employs TRBV29-1 and TRBJ2-6; TRBD1 agrees at 12 bases. Germline-derived CDR1 and CDR2 are SQVTM and ANQGSEA. Trimming cost V 5 bases and J 1 base; bases outside gene matches: 6. The CDR3 runs 17 residues. CDR3 amino acids: CSVRGQGAPSGANVLTF. DNA of the CDR3: TGCAGCGTTAGGGGACAGGGGGCGCCTTCTGGGGCCAACGTCCTGACTTTC.

This clonotype was counted between two and nine times. V and J are TRBV20-1 and TRBJ2-7; the D gene is possibly TRBD2 (6 bases). Germline lookup yields CDR1 DFQATT and CDR2 SNEGSKA (reference sequence). The CDR3 consists of 16 residues. Trimming removed 3 bases from V and 2 bases from J, with 20 bases in between. The CDR3 DNA follows: TGCAGTGCTAGCCTCCCCGCTAGCGCCCTAACCTACGAGCAGTACTTC. Protein: CSASLPASALTYEQYF.